This TCR beta chain was profiled in a study of blood T cell repertoires in COVID-19. Study as a whole: COVID-19 samples, acute and convalescent, were from the United States, Italy and Spain. PBMCs, B-cell-depleted T cells, or T cells provided the cDNA or gDNA that made up the material.

Study processing details: Scientists estimated how many nucleated cells there were by amplifying reference gene primers. Measured with immunoSEQ multiplex PCR; TCRdb has only the in-frame clones, and not every one. The V and J calls and clone size were taken over from that table, and D and trimming were inferred from the DNA. The data show some 250,000 clones, with 65% to 90% seen just once and 15% to 17% held by the top ten. This study enrolled people aged about 18 to 100 from about two dozen US geographic areas. The CDR3 loop spans 15 amino acids. The germline V gene has CDR1 GTSNPN and CDR2 SVGIG (reference sequence). V lost 3 bases to trimming and J lost 5 bases; unmatched junction nucleotides: 6.

The chain has TRBV30 and TRBJ2-1, with 11 nucleotides matching TRBD2. The sequenced material came from PBMCs or T cells enriched from blood (not recorded which). The receptor comes from a man younger than 35 who had recovered from COVID-19. CDR3 region: CAWRVSGRGNNEQFF. The DNA of the CDR3 is TGTGCCTGGAGAGTTAGCGGGAGGGGGAACAATGAGCAGTTCTTC.